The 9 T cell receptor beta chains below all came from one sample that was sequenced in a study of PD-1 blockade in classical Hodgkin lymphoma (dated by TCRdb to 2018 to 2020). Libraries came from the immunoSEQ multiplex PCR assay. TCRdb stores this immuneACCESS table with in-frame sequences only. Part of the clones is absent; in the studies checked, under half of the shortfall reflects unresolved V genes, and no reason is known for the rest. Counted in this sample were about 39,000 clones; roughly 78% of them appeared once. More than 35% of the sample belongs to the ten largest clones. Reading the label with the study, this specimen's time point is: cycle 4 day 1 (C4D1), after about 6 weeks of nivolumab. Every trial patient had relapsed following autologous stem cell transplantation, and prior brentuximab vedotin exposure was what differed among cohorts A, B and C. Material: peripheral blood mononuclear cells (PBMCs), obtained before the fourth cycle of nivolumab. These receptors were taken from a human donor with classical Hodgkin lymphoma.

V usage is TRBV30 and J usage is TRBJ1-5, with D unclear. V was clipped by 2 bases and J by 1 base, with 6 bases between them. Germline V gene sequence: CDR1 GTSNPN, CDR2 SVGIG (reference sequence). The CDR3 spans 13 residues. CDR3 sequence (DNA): TGTGCCTGGAGTCAAGGGAGCAATCAGCCCCAGCATTTT. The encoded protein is CAWSQGSNQPQHF.

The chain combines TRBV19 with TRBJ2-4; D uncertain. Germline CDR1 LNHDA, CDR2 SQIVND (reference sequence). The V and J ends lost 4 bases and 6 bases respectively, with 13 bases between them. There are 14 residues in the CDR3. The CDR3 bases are TGTGCCAGTAGTAGCCATGACAAGGGAAACATTCAGTACTTC. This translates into CASSSHDKGNIQYF.

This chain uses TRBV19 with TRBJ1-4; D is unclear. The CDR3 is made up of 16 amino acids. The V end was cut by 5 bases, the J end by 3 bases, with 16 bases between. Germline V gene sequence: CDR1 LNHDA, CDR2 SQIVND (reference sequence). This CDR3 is CASSPASGPANEKLFF. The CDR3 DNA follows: TGTGCCAGTAGTCCAGCGAGTGGGCCGGCTAATGAAAAACTGTTTTTT.

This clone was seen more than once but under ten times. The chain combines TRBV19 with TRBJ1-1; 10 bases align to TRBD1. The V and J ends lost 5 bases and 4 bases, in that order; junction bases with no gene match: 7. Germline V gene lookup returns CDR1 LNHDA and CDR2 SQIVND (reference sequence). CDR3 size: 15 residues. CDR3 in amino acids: CASSEDRDRGTEAFF. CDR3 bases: TGTGCCAGTAGTGAAGACCGGGACAGGGGCACTGAAGCTTTCTTT.

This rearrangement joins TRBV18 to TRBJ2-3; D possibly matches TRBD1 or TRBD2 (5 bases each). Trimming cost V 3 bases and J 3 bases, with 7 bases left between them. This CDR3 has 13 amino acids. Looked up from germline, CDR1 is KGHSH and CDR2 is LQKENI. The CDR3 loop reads CASSPGVTDTQYF. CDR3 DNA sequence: TGTGCCAGCTCACCGGGGGTGACAGATACGCAGTATTTT.

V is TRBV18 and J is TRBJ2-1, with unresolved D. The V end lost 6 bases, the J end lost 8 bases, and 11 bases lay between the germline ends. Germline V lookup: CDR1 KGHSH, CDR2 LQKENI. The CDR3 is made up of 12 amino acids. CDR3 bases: TGTGCCAGCTCTCCCCGGGTTTATGAGCAGTTCTTC. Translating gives CASSPRVYEQFF.

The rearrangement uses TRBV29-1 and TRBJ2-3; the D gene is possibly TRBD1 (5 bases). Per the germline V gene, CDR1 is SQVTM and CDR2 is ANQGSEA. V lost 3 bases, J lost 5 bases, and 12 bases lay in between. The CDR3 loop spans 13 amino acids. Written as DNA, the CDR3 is TGCAGCGTTGAGGATACAGGAAGAGATACGCAGTATTTT. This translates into CSVEDTGRDTQYF.

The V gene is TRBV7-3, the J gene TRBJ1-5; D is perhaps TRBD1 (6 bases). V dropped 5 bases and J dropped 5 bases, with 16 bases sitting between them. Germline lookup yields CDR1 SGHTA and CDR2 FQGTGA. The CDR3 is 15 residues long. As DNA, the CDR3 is TGTGCCAGCAGCCTGGACGGGGGGCACGATCAGCCCCAGCATTTT. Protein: CASSLDGGHDQPQHF.

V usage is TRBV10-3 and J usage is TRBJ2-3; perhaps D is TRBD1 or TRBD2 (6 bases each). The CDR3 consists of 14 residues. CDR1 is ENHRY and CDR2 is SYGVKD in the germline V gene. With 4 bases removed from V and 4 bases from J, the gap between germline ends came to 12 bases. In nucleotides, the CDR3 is TGTGCCATCAGTGCGGGGGCCGATCCAGATACGCAGTATTTT. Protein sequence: CAISAGADPDTQYF.